The sequence of this T cell receptor (beta chain) was determined in a study of T cell clonotyping in hematopoietic cell transplantation. Study details: Pretransplant recipient samples were taken after cytoreduction. Study-level results: Cells were unsorted, so CD4 and CD8 contributions were not separated. After transplant, recipient diversity fell while pathologically expanded clonotypes grew through day 180.

To note about this clone: Its antigen is unidentified.

As to time point: recipient sample about 28 days before transplant, after cytoreduction. CDR3 size: 17 residues. The V end lost 4 bases, the J end lost 7 bases, and 26 bases lay between the germline ends. Germline lookup yields CDR1 SGDLS and CDR2 YYNGEE. The repertoire was sequenced with immunoSEQ multiplex PCR; TCRdb's copy has only in-frame clones and lacks some. The sample contains about 49,000 clones, about nine tenths of which appear only once. The chain carries TRBV9 and TRBJ1-2; the D gene is possibly TRBD1 (5 bases). The TCR comes from a man aged 60 to 69 with biphenotypic leukemia. Some clones in this sample may be carry-over from other donors' samples. The sample in question was peripheral blood mononuclear cells, obtained before stem cell transplant. The CDR3 nucleotides read TGTGCCAGCAGCCCCGGGGGGACGCCGATTTGGCTGGGTGGCTACACCTTC. This gives the protein CASSPGGTPIWLGGYTF.